This TCR beta chain was captured by sequencing in a study of T-cell memory formation after mild COVID-19. TCRdb redid the calling of the 5' RACE reads with MiXCR, one entry per CDR3 protein. The sample has a few hundred thousand distinct CDR3 sequences, roughly 21% seen once. The sample comprised PBMCs or a T cell subset sorted from them (not recorded which). The sequence was obtained from a man younger than 30 who had mild COVID-19 (a few samples of this study predate the infection). Cell type and time point are not known.

CDR3 in amino acids: CSAPGGLGDYSYNEQFF. CDR3 coding DNA: TGCAGTGCCCCTGGGGGACTAGGGGATTACTCCTACAATGAGCAGTTCTTC. The chain joins TRBV20-1 to TRBJ2-1; 8 bases are a match to TRBD2. This CDR3 contains 17 residues. V was pared by 6 bases and J by 0 bases, with 13 bases of the junction left unmatched. Germline V gene sequence: CDR1 DFQATT, CDR2 SNEGSKA (reference sequence).